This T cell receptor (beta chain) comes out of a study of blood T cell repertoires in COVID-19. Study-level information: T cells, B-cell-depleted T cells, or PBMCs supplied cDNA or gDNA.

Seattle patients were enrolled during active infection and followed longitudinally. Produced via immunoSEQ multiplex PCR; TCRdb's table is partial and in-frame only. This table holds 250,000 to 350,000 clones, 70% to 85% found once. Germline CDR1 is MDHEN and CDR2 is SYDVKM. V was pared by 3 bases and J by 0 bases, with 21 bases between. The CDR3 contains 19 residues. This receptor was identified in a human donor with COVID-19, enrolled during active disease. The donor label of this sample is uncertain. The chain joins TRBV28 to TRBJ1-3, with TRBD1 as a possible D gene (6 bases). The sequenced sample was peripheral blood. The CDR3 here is CASSFLQGIGGSSGNTIYF. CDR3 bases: TGTGCCAGCAGTTTCTTACAGGGTATTGGGGGCAGCTCTGGAAACACCATATATTTT.